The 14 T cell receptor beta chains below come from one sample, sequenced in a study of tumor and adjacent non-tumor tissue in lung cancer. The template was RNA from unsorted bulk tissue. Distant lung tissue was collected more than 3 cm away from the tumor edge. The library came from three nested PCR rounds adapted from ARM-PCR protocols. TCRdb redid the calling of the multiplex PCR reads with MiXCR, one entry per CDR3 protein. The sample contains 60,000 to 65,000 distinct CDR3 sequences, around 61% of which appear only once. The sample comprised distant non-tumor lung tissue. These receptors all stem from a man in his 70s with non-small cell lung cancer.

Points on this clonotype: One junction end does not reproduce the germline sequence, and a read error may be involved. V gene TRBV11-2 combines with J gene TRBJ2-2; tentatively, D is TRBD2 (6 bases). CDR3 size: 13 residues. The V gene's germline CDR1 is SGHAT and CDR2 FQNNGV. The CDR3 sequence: CTSSGGLSGELFF. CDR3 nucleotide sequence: TGTACCAGCAGTGGAGGGTTGTCCGGGGAGCTGTTTTTT.

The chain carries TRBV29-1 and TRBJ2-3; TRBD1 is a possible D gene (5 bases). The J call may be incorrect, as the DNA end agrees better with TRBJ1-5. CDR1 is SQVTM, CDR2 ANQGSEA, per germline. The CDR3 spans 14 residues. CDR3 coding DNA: TGCAGCATTGTAGGTCAGGGAATCACAGATACGCAGCATTTT. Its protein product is CSIVGQGITDTQHF.

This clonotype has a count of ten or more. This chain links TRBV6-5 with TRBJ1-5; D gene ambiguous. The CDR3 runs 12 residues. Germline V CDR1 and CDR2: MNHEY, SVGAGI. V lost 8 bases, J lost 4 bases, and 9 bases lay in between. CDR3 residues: CASRALNQPQHF. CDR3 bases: TGTGCCAGCCGGGCGCTGAATCAGCCCCAGCATTTT.

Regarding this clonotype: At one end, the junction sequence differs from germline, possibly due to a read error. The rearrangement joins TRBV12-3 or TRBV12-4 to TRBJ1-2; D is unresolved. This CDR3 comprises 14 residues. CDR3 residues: CAGSFRSGGYGYTF. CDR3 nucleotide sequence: TGCGCCGGCAGTTTTCGTTCGGGAGGCTATGGCTACACCTTC.

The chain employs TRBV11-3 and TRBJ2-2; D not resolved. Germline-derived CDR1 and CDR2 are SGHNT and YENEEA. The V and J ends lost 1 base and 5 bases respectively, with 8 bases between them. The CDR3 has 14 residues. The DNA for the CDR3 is TGTGCCAGCAGCTTAGGCTCCATGACCGGGGAGCTGTTTTTT. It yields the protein CASSLGSMTGELFF.

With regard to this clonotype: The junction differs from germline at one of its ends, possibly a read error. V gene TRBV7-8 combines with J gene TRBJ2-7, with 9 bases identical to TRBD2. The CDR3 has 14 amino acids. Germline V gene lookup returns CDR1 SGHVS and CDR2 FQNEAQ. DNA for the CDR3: TGTGCAAGCAGCTCACCGGGACTAGCCTACGATCAGTACTTC. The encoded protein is CASSSPGLAYDQYF.

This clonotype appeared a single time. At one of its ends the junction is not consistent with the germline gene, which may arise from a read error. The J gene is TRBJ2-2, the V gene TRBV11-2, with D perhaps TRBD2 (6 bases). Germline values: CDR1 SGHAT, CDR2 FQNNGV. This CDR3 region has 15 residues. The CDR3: CAGSLLRGSTGGLFF. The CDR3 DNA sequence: TGTGCCGGCAGCTTATTGAGGGGTAGCACCGGGGGGCTGTTTTTT.

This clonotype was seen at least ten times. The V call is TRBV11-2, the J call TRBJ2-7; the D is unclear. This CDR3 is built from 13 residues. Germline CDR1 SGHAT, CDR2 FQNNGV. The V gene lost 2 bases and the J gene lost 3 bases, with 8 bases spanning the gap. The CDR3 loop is CASSLNRGYEQYF. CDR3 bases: TGTGCCAGCAGCTTAAACAGAGGCTACGAGCAGTACTTC.

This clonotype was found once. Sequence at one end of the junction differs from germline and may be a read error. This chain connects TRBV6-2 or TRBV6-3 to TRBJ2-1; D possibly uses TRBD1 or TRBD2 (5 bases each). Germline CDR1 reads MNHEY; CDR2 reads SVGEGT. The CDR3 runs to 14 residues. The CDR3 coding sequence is TGTGCCAGCCGAGATCCGGGACGGTACAATGGGCAGTTCTTC. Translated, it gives CASRDPGRYNGQFF.

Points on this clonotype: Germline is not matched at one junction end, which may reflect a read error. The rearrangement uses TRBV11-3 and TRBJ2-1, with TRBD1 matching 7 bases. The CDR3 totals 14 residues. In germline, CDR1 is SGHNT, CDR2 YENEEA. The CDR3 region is CASNLDGTDNDQFF. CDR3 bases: TGTGCCAGCAACTTAGACGGGACAGATAATGATCAGTTCTTC. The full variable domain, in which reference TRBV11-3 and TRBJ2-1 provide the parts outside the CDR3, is EAGVVQSPRYKIIEKKQPVAFWCNPISGHNTLYWYLQNLGQGPELLIRYENEEAVDDSQLPKDRFSAERLKGVDSTLKIQPAELGDSAVYLCASNLDGTDNDQFFGPGTRLTVL.

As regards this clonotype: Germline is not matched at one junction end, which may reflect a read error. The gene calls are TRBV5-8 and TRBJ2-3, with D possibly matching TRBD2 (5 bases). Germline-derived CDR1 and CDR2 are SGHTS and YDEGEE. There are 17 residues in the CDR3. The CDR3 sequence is CASSLGSGLRNTDTHYF. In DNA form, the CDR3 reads TGTGCCAGCAGCTTGGGGTCAGGACTCAGAAACACAGATACGCACTATTTT.

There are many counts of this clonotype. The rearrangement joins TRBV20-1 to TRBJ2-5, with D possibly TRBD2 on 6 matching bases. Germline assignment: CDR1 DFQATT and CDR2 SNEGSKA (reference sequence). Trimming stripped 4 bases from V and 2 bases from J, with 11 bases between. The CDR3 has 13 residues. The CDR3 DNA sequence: TGCAGTGCTAAATTGCGGGGTCAAGAGACCCAGTACTTC. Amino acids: CSAKLRGQETQYF.

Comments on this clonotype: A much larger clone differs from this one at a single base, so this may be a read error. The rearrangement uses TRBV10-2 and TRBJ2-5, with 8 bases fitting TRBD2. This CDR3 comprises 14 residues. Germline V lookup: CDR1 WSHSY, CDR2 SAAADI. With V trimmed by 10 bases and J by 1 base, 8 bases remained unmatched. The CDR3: CANGHTSGQETQYF. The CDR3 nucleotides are TGCGCCAACGGCCATACTAGCGGCCAAGAGACCCAGTACTTC.

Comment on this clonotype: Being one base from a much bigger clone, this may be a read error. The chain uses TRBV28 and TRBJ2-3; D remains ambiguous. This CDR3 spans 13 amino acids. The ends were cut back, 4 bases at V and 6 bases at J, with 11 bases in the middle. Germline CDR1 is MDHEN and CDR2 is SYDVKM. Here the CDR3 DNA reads TGTGCCAGCAGTTCCGCAGACGCGGATACGCAGTATTTT. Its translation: CASSSADADTQYF.